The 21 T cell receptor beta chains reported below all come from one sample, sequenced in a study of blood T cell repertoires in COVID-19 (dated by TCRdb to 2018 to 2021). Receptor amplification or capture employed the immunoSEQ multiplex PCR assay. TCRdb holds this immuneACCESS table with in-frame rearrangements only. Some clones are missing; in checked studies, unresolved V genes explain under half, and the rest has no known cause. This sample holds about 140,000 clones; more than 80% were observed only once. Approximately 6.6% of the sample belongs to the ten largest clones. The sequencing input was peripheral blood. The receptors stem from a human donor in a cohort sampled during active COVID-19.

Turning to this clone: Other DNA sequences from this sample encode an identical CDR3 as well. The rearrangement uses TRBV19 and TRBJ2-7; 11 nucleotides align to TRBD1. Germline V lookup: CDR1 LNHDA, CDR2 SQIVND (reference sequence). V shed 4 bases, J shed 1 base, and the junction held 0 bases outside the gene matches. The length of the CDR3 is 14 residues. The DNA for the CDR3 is TGTGCCAGTAGTAGGGACAGGGGGTCCTACGAGCAGTACTTC. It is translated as CASSRDRGSYEQYF.

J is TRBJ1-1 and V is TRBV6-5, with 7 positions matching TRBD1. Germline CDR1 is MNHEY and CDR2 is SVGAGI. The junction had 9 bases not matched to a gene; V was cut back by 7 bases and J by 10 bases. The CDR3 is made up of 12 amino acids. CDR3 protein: CASTLNRGAAFF. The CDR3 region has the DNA TGTGCCAGCACCCTAAACAGGGGCGCAGCTTTCTTT.

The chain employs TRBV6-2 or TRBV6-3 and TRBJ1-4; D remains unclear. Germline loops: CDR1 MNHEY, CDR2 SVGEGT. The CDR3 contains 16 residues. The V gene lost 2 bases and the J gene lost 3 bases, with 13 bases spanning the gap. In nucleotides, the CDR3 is TGTGCCAGCAGTTACCCGTCGGGGAGGGCTAATGAAAAACTGTTTTTT. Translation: CASSYPSGRANEKLFF.

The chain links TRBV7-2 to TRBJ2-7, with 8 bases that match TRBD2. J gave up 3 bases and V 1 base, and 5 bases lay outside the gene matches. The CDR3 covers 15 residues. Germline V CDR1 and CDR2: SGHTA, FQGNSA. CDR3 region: CASSLVSGGSYEQYF. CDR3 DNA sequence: TGTGCCAGCAGCTTAGTAAGCGGGGGCAGCTACGAGCAGTACTTC.

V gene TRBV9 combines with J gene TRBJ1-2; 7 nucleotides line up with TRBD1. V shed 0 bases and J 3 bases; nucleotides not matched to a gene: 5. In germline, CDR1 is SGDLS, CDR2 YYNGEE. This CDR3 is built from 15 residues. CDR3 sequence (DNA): TGTGCCAGCAGCGTAGCCGAGGGGGCTGACTATGGCTACACCTTC. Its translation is CASSVAEGADYGYTF.

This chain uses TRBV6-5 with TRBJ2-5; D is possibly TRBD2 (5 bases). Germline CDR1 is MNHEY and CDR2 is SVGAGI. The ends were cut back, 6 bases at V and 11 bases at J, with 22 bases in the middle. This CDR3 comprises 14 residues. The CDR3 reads CASSPPEAPSTQYF. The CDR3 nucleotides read TGTGCCAGCAGCCCGCCGGAGGCCCCTTCTACTCAGTACTTC.

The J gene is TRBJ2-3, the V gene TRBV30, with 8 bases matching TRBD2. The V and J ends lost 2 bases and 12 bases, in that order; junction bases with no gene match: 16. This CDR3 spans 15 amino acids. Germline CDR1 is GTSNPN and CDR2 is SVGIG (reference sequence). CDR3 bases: TGTGCCTGGAGTACGGGACTAGTTTCCTCCTCGTCTCAGTATTTT. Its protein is CAWSTGLVSSSSQYF.

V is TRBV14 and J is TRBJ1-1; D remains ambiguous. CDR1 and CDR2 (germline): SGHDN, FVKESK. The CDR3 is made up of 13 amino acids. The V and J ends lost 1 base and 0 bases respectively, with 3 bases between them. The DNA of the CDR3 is TGTGCCAGCAGCCAAGGTATGAACACTGAAGCTTTCTTT. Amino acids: CASSQGMNTEAFF.

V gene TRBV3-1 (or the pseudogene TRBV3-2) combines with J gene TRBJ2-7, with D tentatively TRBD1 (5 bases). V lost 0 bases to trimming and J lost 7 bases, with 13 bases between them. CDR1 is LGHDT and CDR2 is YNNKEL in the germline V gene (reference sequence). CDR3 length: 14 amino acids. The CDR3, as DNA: TGTGCCAGCAGCCAAGATGTGGGGCAAGGGGAGCAGTACTTC. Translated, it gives CASSQDVGQGEQYF.

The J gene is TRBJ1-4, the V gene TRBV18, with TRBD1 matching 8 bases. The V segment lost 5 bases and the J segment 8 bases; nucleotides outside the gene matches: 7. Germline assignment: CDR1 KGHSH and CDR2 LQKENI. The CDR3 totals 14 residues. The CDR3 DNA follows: TGTGCCAGCTCATGGGACAGGAGAGGGGAAAAACTGTTTTTT. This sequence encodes CASSWDRRGEKLFF.

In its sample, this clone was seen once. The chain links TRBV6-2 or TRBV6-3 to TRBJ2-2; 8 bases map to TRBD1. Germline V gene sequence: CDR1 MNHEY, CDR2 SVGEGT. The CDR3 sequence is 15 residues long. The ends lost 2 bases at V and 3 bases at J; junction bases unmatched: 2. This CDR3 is CASSYEQGDTGELFF. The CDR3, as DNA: TGTGCCAGCAGTTACGAACAGGGGGACACCGGGGAGCTGTTTTTT.

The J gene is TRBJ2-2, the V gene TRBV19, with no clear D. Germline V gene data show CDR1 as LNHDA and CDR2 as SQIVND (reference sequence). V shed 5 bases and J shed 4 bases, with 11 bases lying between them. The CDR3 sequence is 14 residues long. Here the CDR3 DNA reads TGTGCCAGTAGTTCCATGGGCCCCACCGGGGAGCTGTTTTTT. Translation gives CASSSMGPTGELFF. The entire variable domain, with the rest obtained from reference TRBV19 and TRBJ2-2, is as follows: DGGITQSPKYLFRKEGQNVTLSCEQNLNHDAMYWYRQDPGQGLRLIYYSQIVNDFQKGDIAEGYSVSREKKESFPLTVTSAQKNPTAFYLCASSSMGPTGELFFGEGSRLTVL.

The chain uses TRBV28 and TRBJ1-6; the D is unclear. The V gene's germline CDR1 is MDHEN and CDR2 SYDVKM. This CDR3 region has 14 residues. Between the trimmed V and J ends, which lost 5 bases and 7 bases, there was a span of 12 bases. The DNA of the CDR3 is TGTGCCAGCAGTACGAGTCGGTGGAATTCACCCCTCCACTTT. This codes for CASSTSRWNSPLHF. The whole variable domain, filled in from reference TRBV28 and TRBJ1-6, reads DVKVTQSSRYLVKRTGEKVFLECVQDMDHENMFWYRQDPGLGLRLIYFSYDVKMKEKGDIPEGYSVSREKKERFSLILESASTNQTSMYLCASSTSRWNSPLHFGNGTRLTVT.

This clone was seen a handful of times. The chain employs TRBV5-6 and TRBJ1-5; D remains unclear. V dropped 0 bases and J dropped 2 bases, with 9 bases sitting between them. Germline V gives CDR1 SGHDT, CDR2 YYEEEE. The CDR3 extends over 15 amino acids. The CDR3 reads CASSLGLIGNQPQHF. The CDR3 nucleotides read TGTGCCAGCAGCTTGGGCCTAATTGGCAATCAGCCCCAGCATTTT.

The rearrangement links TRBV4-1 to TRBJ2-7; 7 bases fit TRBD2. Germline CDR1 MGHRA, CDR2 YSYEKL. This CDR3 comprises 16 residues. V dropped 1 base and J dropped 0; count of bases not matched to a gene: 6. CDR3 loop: CASSQGGGLLSYEQYF. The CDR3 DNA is TGCGCCAGCAGCCAAGGGGGGGGTCTACTCTCCTACGAGCAGTACTTC.

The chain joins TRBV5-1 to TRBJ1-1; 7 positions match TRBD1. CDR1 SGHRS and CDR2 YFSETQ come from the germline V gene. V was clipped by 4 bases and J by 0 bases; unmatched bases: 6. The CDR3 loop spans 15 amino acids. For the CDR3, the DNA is TGCGCCAGCAGCCCATTGACAGGGCTGAACACTGAAGCTTTCTTT. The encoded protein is CASSPLTGLNTEAFF.

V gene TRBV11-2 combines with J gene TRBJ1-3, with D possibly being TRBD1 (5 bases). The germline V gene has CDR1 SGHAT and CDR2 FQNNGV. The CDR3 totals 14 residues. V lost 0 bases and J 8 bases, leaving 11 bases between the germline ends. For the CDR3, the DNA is TGTGCCAGCAGCTTAGATTTCGGCAGGGACACCATATATTTT. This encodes CASSLDFGRDTIYF.

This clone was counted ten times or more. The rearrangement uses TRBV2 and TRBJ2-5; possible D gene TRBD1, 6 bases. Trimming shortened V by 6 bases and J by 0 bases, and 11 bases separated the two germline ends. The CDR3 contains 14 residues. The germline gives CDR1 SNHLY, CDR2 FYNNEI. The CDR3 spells CASSPTGYQETQYF. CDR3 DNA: TGTGCCAGCAGCCCTACAGGGTACCAAGAGACCCAGTACTTC.

This CDR3 reads CASSWGLGGREQYF. The CDR3 DNA reads TGCGCCAGCAGCTGGGGCCTCGGTGGGCGCGAGCAGTACTTC. J is TRBJ2-7 and V is TRBV5-1, with D possibly TRBD1 on 5 matching bases. V lost 3 bases to trimming and J lost 6 bases, with 16 bases between them. Germline values: CDR1 SGHRS, CDR2 YFSETQ. This CDR3 has 14 amino acids.

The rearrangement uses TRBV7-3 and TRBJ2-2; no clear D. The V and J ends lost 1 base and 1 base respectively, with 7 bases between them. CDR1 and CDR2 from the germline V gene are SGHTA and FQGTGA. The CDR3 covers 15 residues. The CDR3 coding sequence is TGTGCCAGCAGCTTAAGCTCAGGGAACACCGGGGAGCTGTTTTTT. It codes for CASSLSSGNTGELFF.

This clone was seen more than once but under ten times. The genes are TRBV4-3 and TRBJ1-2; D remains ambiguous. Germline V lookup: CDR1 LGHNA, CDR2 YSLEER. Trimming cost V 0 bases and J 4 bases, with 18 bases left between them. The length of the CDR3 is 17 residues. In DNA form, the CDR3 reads TGCGCCAGCAGCCAAGAACTCACCTTATCACTCCCCTATGGCTACACCTTC. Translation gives CASSQELTLSLPYGYTF.